The 10 T cell receptor beta chains below were found in one sample sequenced in a study of neurological immune-mediated disorders. A single record per CDR3 protein comes from TCRdb applying MiXCR to the 5' RACE reads. The data hold some 50,000 distinct CDR3 sequences, with roughly 23% observed a single time. The sample consisted of PBMCs. Receptors originate from a woman aged 70-85 years in good health.

This clonotype has at least ten counts. V gene TRBV20-1 combines with J gene TRBJ2-1; D possibly corresponds to TRBD2 (5 bases). Germline lookup yields CDR1 DFQATT and CDR2 SNEGSKA (reference sequence). The V end lost 3 bases, the J end lost 5 bases, and 11 bases lay between the germline ends. There are 13 residues in the CDR3. The CDR3 spells CSASRGAHNEQFF. Written as DNA, the CDR3 is TGCAGTGCTAGCCGGGGTGCGCACAATGAGCAGTTCTTC.

The rearrangement links TRBV6-5 to TRBJ1-1, with 8 positions matching TRBD1. The CDR3 is made up of 16 amino acids. The V gene end was trimmed by 7 bases and the J gene end by 3 bases; junction bases not matched to a gene: 13. Looked up from germline, CDR1 is MNHEY and CDR2 is SVGAGI. The CDR3 is CASIGGSGGLHTEAFF. In DNA form, the CDR3 reads TGTGCCAGCATCGGGGGATCAGGGGGCTTGCACACTGAAGCTTTCTTT.

Ten or more counts support this clonotype. This chain connects TRBV5-1 to TRBJ1-4; 9 nucleotides agree with TRBD1. The CDR3 totals 15 residues. CDR1 SGHRS and CDR2 YFSETQ come from the germline V gene. V shed 2 bases and J 7 bases; nucleotides not matched to a gene: 6. This CDR3 is CASSFGGQGGEKLFF. In DNA, the CDR3 is TGCGCCAGCAGCTTCGGGGGACAGGGAGGTGAAAAACTGTTTTTT.

This clonotype showed up many times. Its ends do not fully match the called genes, so a read error is possible. The chain recombines TRBV6-2 or TRBV6-3 with TRBJ2-7; D not certain. CDR1 is MNHEY and CDR2 is SVGEGT in the germline V gene. The CDR3 has 15 amino acids. CDR3 loop: CASSYSGPYLYEQHF. CDR3 in DNA: TGTGCCAGCAGTTACTCGGGTCCTTATCTTTACGAGCAGCACTTC.

The chain combines TRBV12-3 or TRBV12-4 with TRBJ2-1, with D unresolved. This CDR3 spans 12 amino acids. V was pared by 8 bases and J by 1 base, with 6 bases between. DNA for the CDR3: TGTGCCAGCCTTAGTTCCTACAATGAGCAGTTCTTC. Translated: CASLSSYNEQFF.

As concerns this clonotype: One end of the junction varies from germline; a read error may be responsible. CDR3 in DNA: TGTGCCATCAGTTTGGCAGCCAGACAAGAGACCCAGTACTTC. This translates into CAISLAARQETQYF. This sequence joins TRBV28 and TRBJ2-5; D is uncertain. This CDR3 comprises 14 residues. CDR1 and CDR2 (germline): MDHEN, SYDVKM.

There are many counts of this clonotype. The CDR3 DNA reads TGCGCCAGCAGCTTGACGACTAGTTCGTACAATGAGCAGTTCTTC. Its protein is CASSLTTSSYNEQFF. The rearrangement links TRBV5-1 to TRBJ2-1, with D tentatively TRBD2 (6 bases). Germline CDR1 is SGHRS and CDR2 is YFSETQ. V was clipped by 1 base and J by 4 bases, with 12 bases between them. The CDR3 is 15 amino acids.

This clonotype was recorded many times. The rearrangement uses TRBV20-1 and TRBJ2-7, with 15 bases fitting TRBD2. J lost 4 bases, V lost 1 base, and 5 bases had no gene match. The CDR3 has 16 residues. Germline CDR1 DFQATT, CDR2 SNEGSKA (reference sequence). The CDR3: CSARVGTSGRFYEQYF. DNA of the CDR3: TGCAGTGCTAGAGTCGGGACTAGCGGGAGGTTTTACGAGCAGTACTTC.

About this clonotype: A read error may be the cause here, since a much bigger clone is one base away. The chain links TRBV28 to TRBJ2-5; 10 bases map to TRBD1. V lost 11 bases, J lost 4 bases, and 7 bases stayed unmatched. The CDR3 loop spans 13 amino acids. The germline gives CDR1 MDHEN, CDR2 SYDVKM. The DNA of the CDR3 is TGTGCCGCCCGAGACAGGGGGCTAGAGACCCAGTACTTC. Its protein is CAARDRGLETQYF.

This clonotype came up many times. The rearrangement uses TRBV12-5 and TRBJ1-4; D possibly corresponds to TRBD1 (5 bases). The V end lost 0 bases, the J end lost 10 bases, and 12 bases lay between the germline ends. From germline, CDR1 is LGHNT and CDR2 FRNRAP. This CDR3 contains 14 residues. The DNA for the CDR3 is TGTGCTAGTGGTTTGGTAGATAGGGGATCAAAACTGTTTTTT. As protein: CASGLVDRGSKLFF.